The sample holds many counts of the clone carrying this T cell receptor beta chain. This sample is drawn from a study of identical twins. From the 5' RACE reads, TCRdb called clonotypes with MiXCR, one entry per CDR3 protein. The sample has about 570,000 distinct CDR3 sequences, around 9.6% seen once. The data were also submitted as part of a second study, on yellow fever vaccine responses in identical twins.

The receptor was isolated from a woman in her late teens or twenties in good health. The sequenced material came from PBMCs.

The CDR3 loop reads CASSGGQGSQPQHF. The DNA for the CDR3 is TGTGCCAGCAGCGGGGGACAGGGTAGTCAGCCCCAGCATTTT. The rearrangement joins TRBV5-6 to TRBJ1-5; 9 positions agree with TRBD1. Germline V gene data show CDR1 as SGHDT and CDR2 as YYEEEE. The junction had 5 bases not matched to a gene; V was cut back by 4 bases and J by 6 bases. CDR3 length: 14 amino acids.